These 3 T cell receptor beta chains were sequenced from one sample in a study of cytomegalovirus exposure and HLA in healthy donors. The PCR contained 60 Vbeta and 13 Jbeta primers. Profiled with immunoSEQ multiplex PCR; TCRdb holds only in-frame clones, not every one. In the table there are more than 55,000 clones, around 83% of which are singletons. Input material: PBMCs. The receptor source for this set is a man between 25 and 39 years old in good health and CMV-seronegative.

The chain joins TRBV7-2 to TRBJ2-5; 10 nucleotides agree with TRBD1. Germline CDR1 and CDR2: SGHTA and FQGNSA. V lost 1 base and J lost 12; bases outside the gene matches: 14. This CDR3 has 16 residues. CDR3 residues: CASSLGEGDRGPQEYF. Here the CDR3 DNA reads TGTGCCAGCAGCTTAGGGGAGGGGGACAGGGGCCCCCAAGAGTACTTC.

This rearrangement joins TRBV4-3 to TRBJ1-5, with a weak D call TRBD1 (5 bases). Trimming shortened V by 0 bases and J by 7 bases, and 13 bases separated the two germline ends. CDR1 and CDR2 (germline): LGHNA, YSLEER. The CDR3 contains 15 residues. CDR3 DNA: TGCGCCAGCAGCCAAGAACGAACGGGGGGACAGCCCCAGCATTTT. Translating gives CASSQERTGGQPQHF.

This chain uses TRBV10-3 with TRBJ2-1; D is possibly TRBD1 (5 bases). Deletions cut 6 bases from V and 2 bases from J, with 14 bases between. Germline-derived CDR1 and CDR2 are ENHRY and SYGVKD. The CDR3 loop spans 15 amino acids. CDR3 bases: TGTGCCATCAGAGGGCAGGGTCTGACCTACAATGAGCAGTTCTTC. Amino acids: CAIRGQGLTYNEQFF.